The text below deals with one TCR beta chain. Its matching antigen is unknown. The read stops 3 residues short of the end of the CDR3; the missing end is completed from the germline J gene. The data are from a study of T cells in women clearing cervical HPV infection. Study-level background: Blood came at first lesion visit for cases, post-clearance for controls.

Findings of the study overall: CIN3+ cases had significantly higher TCR repertoire richness than controls, but evenness did not differ.

This CDR3 contains 14 residues. V shed 7 bases and J shed 4 bases, with 13 bases lying between them. The germline V gene has CDR1 SNHLY and CDR2 FYNNEI. Sequencing was performed with immunoSEQ multiplex PCR; in TCRdb, only in-frame clones are kept and a portion is missing. The specimen's table records about 27,000 clones. The sequence came from a woman aged 18 to 75 with a cervical HPV16 infection that either progressed to CIN3+ or cleared (not recorded which). The chain combines TRBV2 with TRBJ2-2; D is perhaps TRBD2 (7 bases). The source material was blood buffy coat. CDR3 bases read: TGTGCCAGCAACAGGGAGGGCGGCACCGGGGAG. Residues: CASNREGGTGE. The whole CDR3 sequence reads CASNREGGTGELFF.